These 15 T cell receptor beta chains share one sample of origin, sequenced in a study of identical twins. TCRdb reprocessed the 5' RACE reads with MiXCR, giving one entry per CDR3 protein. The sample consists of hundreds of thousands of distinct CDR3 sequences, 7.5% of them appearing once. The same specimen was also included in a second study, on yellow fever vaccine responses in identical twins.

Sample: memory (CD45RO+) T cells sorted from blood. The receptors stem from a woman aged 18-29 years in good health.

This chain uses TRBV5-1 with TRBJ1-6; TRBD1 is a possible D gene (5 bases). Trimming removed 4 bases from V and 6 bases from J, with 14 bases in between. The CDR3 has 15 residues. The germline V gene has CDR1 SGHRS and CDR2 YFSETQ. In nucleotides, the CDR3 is TGCGCCAGCAGCCCCAACCCAGGGAGTAATTCACCCCTCCACTTT. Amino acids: CASSPNPGSNSPLHF.

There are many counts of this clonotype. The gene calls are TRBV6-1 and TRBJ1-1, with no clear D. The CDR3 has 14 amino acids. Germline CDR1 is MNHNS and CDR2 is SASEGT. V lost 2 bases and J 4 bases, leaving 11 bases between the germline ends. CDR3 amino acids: CASSEHLEGTEAFF. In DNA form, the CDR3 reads TGTGCCAGCAGTGAACACCTCGAGGGCACTGAAGCTTTCTTT.

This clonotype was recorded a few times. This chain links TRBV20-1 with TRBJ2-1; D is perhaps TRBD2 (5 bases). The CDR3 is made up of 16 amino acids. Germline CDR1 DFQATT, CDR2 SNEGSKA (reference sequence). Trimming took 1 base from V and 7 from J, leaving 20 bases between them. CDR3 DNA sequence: TGCAGTGCTAGAGTACCCCGCGGGTCTGAAAGTAATGAGCAGTTCTTC. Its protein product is CSARVPRGSESNEQFF.

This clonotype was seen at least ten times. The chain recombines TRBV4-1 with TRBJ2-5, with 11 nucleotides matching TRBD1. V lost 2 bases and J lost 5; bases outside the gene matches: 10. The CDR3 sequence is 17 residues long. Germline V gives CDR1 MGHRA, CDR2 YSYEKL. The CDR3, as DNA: TGCGCCAGCAGCCAACAGCCGGGACAGGGGGGGCGGGAGACCCAGTACTTC. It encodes CASSQQPGQGGRETQYF.

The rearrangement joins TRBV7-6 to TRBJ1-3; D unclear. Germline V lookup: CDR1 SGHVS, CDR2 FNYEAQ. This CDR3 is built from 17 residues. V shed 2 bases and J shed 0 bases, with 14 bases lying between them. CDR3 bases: TGTGCCAGCAGCTTATTCCCCCGGGCGGCCTCTGGAAACACCATATATTTT. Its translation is CASSLFPRAASGNTIYF. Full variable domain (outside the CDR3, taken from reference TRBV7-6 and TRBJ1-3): GAGVSQSPRYKVTKRGQDVALRCDPISGHVSLYWYRQALGQGPEFLTYFNYEAQQDKSGLPNDRFSAERPEGSISTLTIQRTEQRDSAMYRCASSLFPRAASGNTIYFGEGSWLTVV.

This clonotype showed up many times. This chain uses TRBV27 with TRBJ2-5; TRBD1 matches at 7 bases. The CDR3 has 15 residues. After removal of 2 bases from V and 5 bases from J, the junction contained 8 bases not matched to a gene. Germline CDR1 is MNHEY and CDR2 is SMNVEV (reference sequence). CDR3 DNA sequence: TGTGCCAGCAGTTTAGGGCAGGGGGTAAGGGAGACCCAGTACTTC. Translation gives CASSLGQGVRETQYF.

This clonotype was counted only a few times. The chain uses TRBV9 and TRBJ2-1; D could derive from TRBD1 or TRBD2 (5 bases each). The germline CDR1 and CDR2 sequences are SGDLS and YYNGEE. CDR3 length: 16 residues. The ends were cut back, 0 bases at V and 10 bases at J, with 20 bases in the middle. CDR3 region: CASSVAGASSFREQFF. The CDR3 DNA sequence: TGTGCCAGCAGCGTAGCTGGGGCTAGCTCCTTTAGGGAGCAGTTCTTC. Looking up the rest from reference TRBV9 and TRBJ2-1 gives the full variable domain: DSGVTQTPKHLITATGQRVTLRCSPRSGDLSVYWYQQSLDQGLQFLIQYYNGEERAKGNILERFSAQQFPDLHSELNLSSLELGDSALYFCASSVAGASSFREQFFGPGTRLTVL.

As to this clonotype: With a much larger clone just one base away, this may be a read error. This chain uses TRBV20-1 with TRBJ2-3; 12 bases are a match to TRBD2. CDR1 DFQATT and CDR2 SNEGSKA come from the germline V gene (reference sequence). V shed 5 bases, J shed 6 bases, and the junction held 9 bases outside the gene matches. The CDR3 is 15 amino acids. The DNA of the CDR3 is TGCAGTGCTCTCGCAGCTAGCGGGAGGGGGGATACGCAGTATTTT. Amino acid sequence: CSALAASGRGDTQYF.

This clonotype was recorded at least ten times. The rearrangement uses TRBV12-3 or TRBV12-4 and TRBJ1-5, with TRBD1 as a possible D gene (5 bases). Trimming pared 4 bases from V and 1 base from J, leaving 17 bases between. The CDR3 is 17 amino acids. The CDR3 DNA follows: TGTGCCAGCAGTTCAGGGTCTGATTTCCGGAGCAATCAGCCCCAGCATTTT. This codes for CASSSGSDFRSNQPQHF.

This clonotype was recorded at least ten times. The CDR3 coding sequence is TGTGCCACCGGGGACAGTTCCTACGAGCAGTACTTC. Its translation: CATGDSSYEQYF. The J gene is TRBJ2-7, the V gene TRBV3-1; TRBD1 agrees at 7 bases. The CDR3 loop spans 12 amino acids. Unmatched junction bases numbered 4, after V lost 10 bases and J lost 1 base. Germline assignment: CDR1 LGHDT and CDR2 YNNKEL (reference sequence).

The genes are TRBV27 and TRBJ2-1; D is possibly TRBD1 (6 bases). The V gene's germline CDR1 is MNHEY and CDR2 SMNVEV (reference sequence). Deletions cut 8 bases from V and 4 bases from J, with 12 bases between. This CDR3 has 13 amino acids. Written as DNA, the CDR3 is TGTGCCAGCCAACAGGGACCATACAATGAGCAGTTCTTC. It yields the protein CASQQGPYNEQFF.

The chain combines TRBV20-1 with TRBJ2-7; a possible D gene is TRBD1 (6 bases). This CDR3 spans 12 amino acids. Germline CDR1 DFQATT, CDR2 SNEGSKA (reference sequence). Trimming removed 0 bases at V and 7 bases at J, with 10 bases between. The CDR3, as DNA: TGCAGTGCTAGAGAGGGGGCCCTGGAGCAGTACTTC. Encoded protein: CSAREGALEQYF.

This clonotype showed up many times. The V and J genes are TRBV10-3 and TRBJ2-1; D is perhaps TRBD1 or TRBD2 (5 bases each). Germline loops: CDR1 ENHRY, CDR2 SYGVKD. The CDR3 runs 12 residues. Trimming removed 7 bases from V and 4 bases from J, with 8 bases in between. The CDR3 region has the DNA TGTGCCATCATGGGACGTTACAATGAGCAGTTCTTC. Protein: CAIMGRYNEQFF.

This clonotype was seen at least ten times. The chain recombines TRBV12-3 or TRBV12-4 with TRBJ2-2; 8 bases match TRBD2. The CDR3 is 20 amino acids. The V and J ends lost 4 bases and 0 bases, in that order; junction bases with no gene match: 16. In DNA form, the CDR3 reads TGTGCCAGCAGTTCCTTCCTCGGGAGGGCAGCAGAAACGAACACCGGGGAGCTGTTTTTT. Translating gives CASSSFLGRAAETNTGELFF.

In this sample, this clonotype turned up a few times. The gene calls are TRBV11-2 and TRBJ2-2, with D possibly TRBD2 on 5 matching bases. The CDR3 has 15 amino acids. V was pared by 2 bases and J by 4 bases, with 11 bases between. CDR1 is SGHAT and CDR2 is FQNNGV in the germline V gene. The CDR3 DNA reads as TGTGCCAGCAGCTTAAGCGCCGGGGTCACCGGGGAGCTGTTTTTT. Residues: CASSLSAGVTGELFF.